Each of the 25 T cell receptor beta chains below was sequenced from the same sample in a study of a mutant IDH1 vaccine in newly diagnosed glioma. Time point in this sample: week 5, during vaccination. It was 300 ug of mutant IDH1 20-mer peptide that made up each vaccine dose, given with topical imiquimod. Assay: immunoSEQ multiplex PCR; the TCRdb copy retains only in-frame clones and omits some. The sample has 50,000 to 65,000 clones; about 86% are singletons. Their target antigens are unknown. This specimen consisted of PBMCs, obtained from a glioma patient whose treatment included an IDH1 peptide vaccine. All receptors come from a man aged 25 to 40 with glioma.

The gene calls are TRBV19 and TRBJ1-1; D ambiguous. This CDR3 is built from 19 residues. The germline V gene encodes CDR1 LNHDA and CDR2 SQIVND (reference sequence). V was trimmed by 1 base and J by 4 bases, leaving 25 bases between them. The CDR3, as DNA: TGTGCCAGTAGTATAGTGGAACCGAACGTGGCCCCCGGGTCCACTGAAGCTTTCTTT. It yields the protein CASSIVEPNVAPGSTEAFF.

This clone came up a few times. This chain joins TRBV9 and TRBJ1-6, with 7 nucleotides matching TRBD1. This CDR3 region has 14 residues. The junction had 8 bases not matched to a gene; V was cut back by 5 bases and J by 9 bases. CDR1 and CDR2 (germline): SGDLS, YYNGEE. The CDR3 nucleotides are TGTGCCAGCAGTGCAACCCGGGACAGTTCACCCCTCCACTTT. Amino acids: CASSATRDSSPLHF.

The V and J genes are TRBV5-8 and TRBJ2-5; D not certain. Trimming took 6 bases from V and 5 from J, leaving 20 bases between them. The CDR3 extends over 15 amino acids. Germline lookup yields CDR1 SGHTS and CDR2 YDEGEE. The CDR3 bases are TGTGCCAGCAACTGGGGATGGCGGTGGGCGGAGACCCAGTACTTC. Encoded protein: CASNWGWRWAETQYF.

V is TRBV10-3 and J is TRBJ1-1, with 7 bases aligning to TRBD1. With 2 bases clipped from V and 7 bases from J, the junction kept 4 bases outside the gene matches. The CDR3 length is 13 residues. Looked up from germline, CDR1 is ENHRY and CDR2 is SYGVKD. CDR3 nucleotides: TGTGCCATCAGTGAGATTTGGACAGGTGAAGCTTTCTTT. Residues: CAISEIWTGEAFF.

The rearrangement links TRBV7-6 to TRBJ2-1; no clear D gene. The CDR3 totals 17 residues. The germline CDR1 and CDR2 sequences are SGHVS and FNYEAQ. V lost 7 bases and J 0 bases, leaving 19 bases between the germline ends. The CDR3 DNA follows: TGTGCCAGCATCTCAATCCCCCAAGTTAGCTCCTACAATGAGCAGTTCTTC. Its protein product is CASISIPQVSSYNEQFF.

The gene calls are TRBV5-4 and TRBJ1-4; 11 bases fit TRBD1. From germline, CDR1 is SGHNT and CDR2 YYREEE (reference sequence). There are 17 residues in the CDR3. V dropped 4 bases and J dropped 3; count of bases not matched to a gene: 8. The CDR3, as DNA: TGTGCCAGCAGCACGGACAGGGGGCTAGGAGCTAATGAAAAACTGTTTTTT. Translated, it gives CASSTDRGLGANEKLFF.

The chain uses TRBV5-4 and TRBJ2-6; 8 nucleotides line up with TRBD1. The CDR3 has 17 amino acids. Germline CDR1 is SGHNT and CDR2 is YYREEE (reference sequence). The V and J ends lost 4 bases and 0 bases, in that order; junction bases with no gene match: 6. CDR3 sequence reads: CASSPRTGYSGANVLTF. The CDR3 coding sequence is TGTGCCAGCAGCCCCCGGACAGGGTACTCTGGGGCCAACGTCCTGACTTTC. Combining the CDR3 with reference TRBV5-4 and TRBJ2-6 gives the whole variable domain ETGVTQSPTHLIKTRGQQVTLRCSSQSGHNTVSWYQQALGQGPQFIFQYYREEENGRGNFPPRFSGLQFPNYSSELNVNALELDDSALYLCASSPRTGYSGANVLTFGAGSRLTVL.

Only a few counts were recorded for this clone. The J gene is TRBJ2-7, the V gene TRBV5-1, with D unresolved. Trimming cost V 3 bases and J 1 base, with 8 bases left between them. Germline-derived CDR1 and CDR2 are SGHRS and YFSETQ. The CDR3 length is 13 residues. In DNA, the CDR3 is TGCGCCAGCAGCTCTGGAGCATCCTACGAGCAGTACTTC. Its protein product is CASSSGASYEQYF. Full variable domain (missing parts from reference TRBV5-1 and TRBJ2-7): KAGVTQTPRYLIKTRGQQVTLSCSPISGHRSVSWYQQTPGQGLQFLFEYFSETQRNKGNFPGRFSGRQFSNSRSEMNVSTLELGDSALYLCASSSGASYEQYFGPGTRLTVT.

The chain has TRBV14 and TRBJ2-1; perhaps TRBD2 as D (6 bases). The CDR3 loop spans 18 amino acids. Germline V lookup: CDR1 SGHDN, CDR2 FVKESK. The V and J ends lost 1 base and 3 bases respectively, with 19 bases between them. In DNA form, the CDR3 reads TGTGCCAGCAGCCAAGGGGGGACTCCTGACCCATACTACAATGAGCAGTTCTTC. This translates into CASSQGGTPDPYYNEQFF. Variable domain in full (rest from reference TRBV14 and TRBJ2-1): EAGVTQFPSHSVIEKGQTVTLRCDPISGHDNLYWYRRVMGKEIKFLLHFVKESKQDESGMPNNRFLAERTGGTYSTLKVQPAELEDSGVYFCASSQGGTPDPYYNEQFFGPGTRLTVL.

This chain joins TRBV12-5 and TRBJ2-2; D perhaps matches TRBD2 (6 bases). The germline V gene encodes CDR1 LGHNT and CDR2 FRNRAP. This CDR3 has 15 residues. V gave up 6 bases and J gave up 2 bases, with 13 bases separating them. The CDR3 protein is CASGLYGGNTGELFF. In DNA form, the CDR3 reads TGTGCTAGTGGCCTGTACGGGGGAAACACCGGGGAGCTGTTTTTT.

The chain joins TRBV15 to TRBJ2-1; TRBD1 matches at 9 bases. V was clipped by 0 bases and J by 8 bases; unmatched bases: 11. Looked up from germline, CDR1 is LNHNV and CDR2 is YYDKDF (reference sequence). The CDR3 contains 17 residues. Here the CDR3 reads CATSRDSWTGEVYEQFF. The CDR3 DNA reads TGTGCCACCAGCAGAGATTCTTGGACAGGGGAGGTCTATGAGCAGTTCTTC. Full variable domain (rest looked up from reference TRBV15 and TRBJ2-1): DAMVIQNPRYQVTQFGKPVTLSCSQTLNHNVMYWYQQKSSQAPKLLFHYYDKDFNNEADTPDNFQSRRPNTSFCFLDIRSPGLGDTAMYLCATSRDSWTGEVYEQFFGPGTRLTVL.

CDR3 region: CASSEGTRTNTEAFF. CDR3 bases: TGCGCCAGCAGCGAGGGGACACGAACCAACACTGAAGCTTTCTTT. This chain joins TRBV5-1 and TRBJ1-1, with D perhaps matching TRBD1 (6 bases). The germline V gene encodes CDR1 SGHRS and CDR2 YFSETQ. This CDR3 contains 15 residues. The germline V and J ends were trimmed by 4 bases and 2 bases, with 15 bases remaining between them.

Turning to this clone: The junction departs from the called germline gene at one end, perhaps through a read error. The rearrangement links TRBV6-1 to TRBJ1-2; D is perhaps TRBD1 (5 bases). The CDR3 loop spans 13 amino acids. CDR1 and CDR2 (germline): MNHNS, SASEGT. The CDR3 region has the DNA TGTGCCAGCACTGAAGAGGTACAGGAAAGGAGAACCTTC. Translation gives CASTEEVQERRTF.

The chain recombines TRBV5-4 with TRBJ2-3, with D perhaps being TRBD1 or TRBD2 (7 bases each). Germline-derived CDR1 and CDR2 are SGHNT and YYREEE (reference sequence). The CDR3 covers 16 residues. Trimming removed 4 bases at V and 0 bases at J, with 15 bases between. DNA for the CDR3: TGTGCCAGCAGCGGGCCAGGGGGGGTGAGCACAGATACGCAGTATTTT. This encodes CASSGPGGVSTDTQYF.

The CDR3 loop reads CASSFSRDYEQYF. CDR3 nucleotides: TGCGCCAGCAGCTTTTCGCGGGACTACGAGCAGTACTTC. The chain uses TRBV5-1 and TRBJ2-7; weak D call: TRBD2 (6 bases). There are 13 residues in the CDR3. Germline lookup yields CDR1 SGHRS and CDR2 YFSETQ. Deletions cut 2 bases from V and 3 bases from J, with 9 bases between. The full variable domain, with the rest looked up from reference TRBV5-1 and TRBJ2-7, is KAGVTQTPRYLIKTRGQQVTLSCSPISGHRSVSWYQQTPGQGLQFLFEYFSETQRNKGNFPGRFSGRQFSNSRSEMNVSTLELGDSALYLCASSFSRDYEQYFGPGTRLTVT.

This clone has a single count. The V gene is TRBV9, the J gene TRBJ2-5, with D perhaps TRBD1 or TRBD2 (5 bases each). Germline V CDR1 and CDR2: SGDLS, YYNGEE. The CDR3 contains 12 residues. V was clipped by 0 bases and J by 5 bases, with 5 bases between them. DNA for the CDR3: TGTGCCAGCAGCGTAGGGGGGGAGACCCAGTACTTC. Protein sequence: CASSVGGETQYF.

In this sample, this clone turned up a few times. The gene calls are TRBV18 and TRBJ1-1; D ambiguous. The CDR3 covers 12 residues. Trimming stripped 7 bases from V and 0 bases from J, with 6 bases between. Per germline, CDR1 KGHSH and CDR2 LQKENI. This CDR3 reads CASFRVNTEAFF. The CDR3 bases are TGTGCCAGCTTCCGAGTGAACACTGAAGCTTTCTTT.

This clone was found once. The chain is built from TRBV15 and TRBJ1-4; no firm D call. Germline CDR1 reads LNHNV; CDR2 reads YYDKDF (reference sequence). CDR3 size: 16 residues. Trimming cost V 0 bases and J 4 bases, with 12 bases left between them. The DNA of the CDR3 is TGTGCCACCAGCAGAGAATCCCGGAGGAGTAATGAAAAACTGTTTTTT. Translated, it gives CATSRESRRSNEKLFF.

V usage is TRBV29-1 and J usage is TRBJ1-4, with D maybe TRBD1 (5 bases). Deletions cut 6 bases from V and 8 bases from J, with 16 bases between. This CDR3 contains 13 residues. Per germline, CDR1 SQVTM and CDR2 ANQGSEA. CDR3 DNA: TGCAGCGTCCGGGTGGGAGGGGAAGAAAAACTGTTTTTT. Translating gives CSVRVGGEEKLFF.

V usage is TRBV7-8 and J usage is TRBJ2-2; 9 bases map to TRBD1. CDR1 is SGHVS and CDR2 is FQNEAQ in the germline V gene. J lost 4 bases, V lost 5 bases, and 5 bases had no gene match. The CDR3 has 15 amino acids. The DNA for the CDR3 is TGTGCCAGCAGCCTCCGACAGGGGGGCACCGGGGAGCTGTTTTTT. Its translation: CASSLRQGGTGELFF. Filled out from reference TRBV7-8 and TRBJ2-2, the complete variable domain reads GAGVSQSPRYKVAKRGQDVALRCDPISGHVSLFWYQQALGQGPEFLTYFQNEAQLDKSGLPSDRFFAERPEGSVSTLKIQRTQQEDSAVYLCASSLRQGGTGELFFGEGSRLTVL.

The DNA for the CDR3 is TGTGCCAGCAGCGTTGGGACAGGGGGGATCTCGGGCTATGGCTACACCTTC. This gives the protein CASSVGTGGISGYGYTF. This chain joins TRBV9 and TRBJ1-2; TRBD1 matches at 11 bases. CDR1 is SGDLS, CDR2 YYNGEE, per germline. Losses at the gene ends were 2 bases for V and 4 bases for J; bases not matched to a gene: 10. This CDR3 contains 17 residues.

The V call is TRBV20-1, the J call TRBJ2-7, with D unresolved. The CDR3 length is 10 residues. Germline V gene lookup returns CDR1 DFQATT and CDR2 SNEGSKA (reference sequence). Trimming removed 7 bases from V and 6 bases from J, with 10 bases in between. Here the CDR3 DNA reads TGCAGTGTCAAAGGGTTCGAGCAGTACTTC. Encoded protein: CSVKGFEQYF.

The rearrangement uses TRBV11-3 and TRBJ2-5, with TRBD1 matching 9 bases. Per the germline V gene, CDR1 is SGHNT and CDR2 is YENEEA. The CDR3 length is 14 residues. Trimming cost V 5 bases and J 5 bases; bases outside gene matches: 6. CDR3 sequence (DNA): TGTGCCAGCAGCCCGGGACAGGGTTTGGAGACCCAGTACTTC. Translating it yields CASSPGQGLETQYF.

V usage is TRBV7-9 and J usage is TRBJ1-1; D is uncertain. Trimming pared 4 bases from V and 7 bases from J, leaving 7 bases between. This CDR3 is 11 amino acids long. The germline gives CDR1 SEHNR, CDR2 FQNEAQ (reference sequence). In nucleotides, the CDR3 is TGTGCCAGCAGCTCGAAAGGTGAAGCTTTCTTT. Residues: CASSSKGEAFF.

V gene TRBV5-6 combines with J gene TRBJ2-2, with 9 bases that match TRBD1. The CDR3 extends over 19 amino acids. V shed 0 bases and J 0 bases; nucleotides not matched to a gene: 9. Looked up from germline, CDR1 is SGHDT and CDR2 is YYEEEE. The CDR3 region is CASSLVYPRDRANTGELFF. The CDR3 coding sequence is TGTGCCAGCAGCTTGGTATACCCCCGGGACAGGGCGAACACCGGGGAGCTGTTTTTT. The full variable domain, in which reference TRBV5-6 and TRBJ2-2 provide the parts outside the CDR3, is DAGVTQSPTHLIKTRGQQVTLRCSPKSGHDTVSWYQQALGQGPQFIFQYYEEEERQRGNFPDRFSGHQFPNYSSELNVNALLLGDSALYLCASSLVYPRDRANTGELFFGEGSRLTVL.